This T cell receptor beta chain is from a study of radiotherapy plus CTLA-4 blockade in lung cancer. Study context: Roughly 17% of enrolled patients responded objectively, and about 31% had disease control.

The study's findings and limits: There was expansion of tumor-derived TCR clones in blood after radiotherapy plus ipilimumab. Early clone dynamics of blood T cells, plus interferon-beta, reportedly predicted response best.

To note about this clone: Its antigen is as yet unknown.

Profiled with immunoSEQ multiplex PCR; TCRdb holds only in-frame clones, not every one. The sample lists roughly 66,000 clones; about four fifths were seen once. Between the trimmed V and J ends, which lost 5 bases and 6 bases, there was a span of 26 bases. The CDR3 extends over 17 amino acids. From germline, CDR1 is SGHAT and CDR2 FQNNGV. This sample comprised peripheral blood, obtained from a patient treated with radiotherapy plus ipilimumab. The chain links TRBV11-2 to TRBJ2-7; TRBD2 is a possible D gene (6 bases). The clonotype was recovered from a human donor with non-small cell lung cancer who had a partial response to radiotherapy plus ipilimumab. CDR3 coding DNA: TGTGCCAGCAGCCCCCGGATCACCGCGGGGAGCTGGGGCGAGCAGTACTTC. Translation gives CASSPRITAGSWGEQYF.